This passage covers 9 T cell receptor beta chains from one sample sequenced in a study of T cells in Graves' hyperthyroidism and ophthalmopathy. Researchers took RNA transcripts and amplified the TCR beta CDR3 regions from them. With the HTBI primer set, the TCR CDR3 went through a first round of RT-PCR. TCRdb itself ran the multiplex PCR reads through MiXCR, one entry per CDR3 protein. The table shows 500,000 to 750,000 distinct CDR3 sequences, with approximately 15% occurring only once. The specimen sequenced was blood. These receptors originate from a young woman with Graves' ophthalmopathy.

The genes are TRBV4-2 and TRBJ1-5, with 9 positions matching TRBD1. The trim removed 4 bases at V and 6 bases at J, leaving 4 bases unmatched. Germline values: CDR1 LGHNA, CDR2 YNFKEQ. The CDR3 consists of 14 residues. CDR3 amino acids: CASSRTDRGQPQHF. Here the CDR3 DNA reads TGTGCCAGCAGCCGGACGGACAGGGGTCAGCCCCAGCATTTT.

In this sample, this clonotype turned up a few times. This sequence joins TRBV30 and TRBJ1-5; tentatively, D is TRBD1 (6 bases). Trimming took 3 bases from V and 7 from J, leaving 13 bases between them. CDR1 is GTSNPN, CDR2 SVGIG, per germline (reference sequence). The CDR3 is 13 residues long. Here the CDR3 DNA reads TGTGCCTGGAGGGCGGGACATGGCCAGCCCCAGCATTTT. Translating gives CAWRAGHGQPQHF.

The chain employs TRBV5-5 and TRBJ1-3; D call uncertain. CDR1 and CDR2 from the germline V gene are SGHKS and YYEKEE (reference sequence). CDR3 length: 17 amino acids. Trimming removed 0 bases at V and 0 bases at J, with 13 bases between. This chain's CDR3 is CASSLGANPNSGNTIYF. CDR3 DNA sequence: TGTGCCAGCAGCTTGGGCGCCAACCCAAACTCTGGAAACACCATATATTTT.

This clonotype has ten or more counts. The chain combines TRBV9 with TRBJ2-7, with 7 nucleotides matching TRBD1. V shed 0 bases and J 6 bases; nucleotides not matched to a gene: 9. This CDR3 region has 15 residues. Germline CDR1 and CDR2: SGDLS and YYNGEE. CDR3 amino acids: CASSVEGDRVSEQYF. CDR3 nucleotide sequence: TGTGCCAGCAGCGTAGAGGGCGACAGGGTAAGCGAGCAGTACTTC. Full variable domain (remainder filled in from reference TRBV9 and TRBJ2-7): DSGVTQTPKHLITATGQRVTLRCSPRSGDLSVYWYQQSLDQGLQFLIQYYNGEERAKGNILERFSAQQFPDLHSELNLSSLELGDSALYFCASSVEGDRVSEQYFGPGTRLTVT.

This clonotype appeared a few times. V is TRBV6-2 or TRBV6-3 and J is TRBJ2-7; D may be TRBD1 or TRBD2 (6 bases each). The CDR3 runs 13 residues. Germline CDR1 and CDR2: MNHEY and SVGEGT. Trimming removed 7 bases from V and 2 bases from J, with 12 bases in between. This CDR3 reads CASTNGGPYEQYF. The DNA for the CDR3 is TGTGCCAGCACCAACGGGGGCCCCTACGAGCAGTACTTC.

This clonotype appeared many times. The chain employs TRBV7-9 and TRBJ2-7, with 13 positions matching TRBD2. CDR3 length equals 17 residues. The ends lost 7 bases at V and 3 bases at J; junction bases unmatched: 12. Germline CDR1 and CDR2: SEHNR and FQNEAQ (reference sequence). CDR3 amino acids: CASTGAGTSGTDYEQYF. CDR3 in DNA: TGTGCCAGCACTGGAGCCGGGACTAGCGGGACGGACTACGAGCAGTACTTC.

This clonotype has ten or more counts. The rearrangement joins TRBV6-2 or TRBV6-3 to TRBJ2-7; TRBD2 agrees at 7 bases. J lost 2 bases, V lost 6 bases, and 4 bases had no gene match. The CDR3 loop spans 13 amino acids. The germline CDR1 and CDR2 sequences are MNHEY and SVGEGT. The CDR3 region has the DNA TGTGCCAGCAGGCTGGCGGGGGCCTACGAGCAGTACTTC. Its protein is CASRLAGAYEQYF.

This clonotype was counted a few times. This chain joins TRBV4-2 and TRBJ2-1, with D perhaps matching TRBD2 (5 bases). Germline-derived CDR1 and CDR2 are LGHNA and YNFKEQ. V gave up 0 bases and J gave up 1 base, with 7 bases separating them. CDR3 length: 15 amino acids. For the CDR3, the DNA is TGTGCCAGCAGCCAAGAGGGAGTTTCCTACAATGAGCAGTTCTTC. Residues: CASSQEGVSYNEQFF.

This clonotype was observed a handful of times. The chain has TRBV19 and TRBJ1-5; 10 bases are shared with TRBD1. Germline V CDR1 and CDR2: LNHDA, SQIVND (reference sequence). CDR3 size: 18 residues. Trimming cost V 3 bases and J 4 bases; bases outside gene matches: 12. CDR3 coding DNA: TGTGCCAGTAGTATTTCAACGGTATCGGGACAGGGGAATCAGCCCCAGCATTTT. Its protein product is CASSISTVSGQGNQPQHF.